The present T cell receptor (beta chain) was sequenced within a study of post-analysis software for immune sequencing data. Looking at the study overall: Multiple sclerosis in the patients followed relapsing-remitting, secondary progressive and progressive-relapsing courses. Study findings and constraints: Versus controls, multiple sclerosis patients showed significantly lower diversity (normalized Chao1). Pronounced co-clustering by F measure was evident among identically batched samples. Four or five TRBV segments were significantly more frequent in patients than in controls. TRBV5-6, TRBV5-1 and TRBV20-1 were among these segments.

This CDR3 spans 13 amino acids. V was clipped by 3 bases and J by 12 bases; unmatched bases: 9. There are a few counts of this clonotype. Its antigen is not known. TCR beta cDNA libraries included unique molecular identifiers. T cells numbering about 0.9 to 11 million gave rise to around 460,000 cDNA molecules. TCRdb reprocessed the PCR reads with MiXCR, giving one entry per CDR3 protein. The table lists 550,000 to 700,000 distinct CDR3 sequences, about 40% of them singletons. Sequenced material: blood. The clonotype originates from a girl aged 10 to 17 with multiple sclerosis. The V gene is TRBV12-3 or TRBV12-4, the J gene TRBJ1-2, with 8 nucleotides matching TRBD1. In DNA form, the CDR3 reads TGTGCCAGCAGTTTTTTGGGGGGACAGGCTCACACCTTC. Protein: CASSFLGGQAHTF.